This entry concerns a single T cell receptor beta chain. Its antigen is currently not known. No much larger clonotype is one base removed from it; base qualities were not supplied. The library was made by the immunoSEQ multiplex PCR assay. Turning to the authors' computational methods: A statistical classification framework was built to diagnose cytomegalovirus status from the catalog of TCR beta chain sequences. TCRdb stores this immuneACCESS table with in-frame sequences only. Part of the clones is absent; in the studies checked, under half of the shortfall reflects unresolved V genes, and no reason is known for the rest. The V and J calls and the clone size are those of that table, but D and trimming were determined from the DNA. The sample table records about 50,000 clones; about nine tenths of these occur just once. Of the sample, approximately 6.7% is held by the ten largest clones. V is trimmed back by 8 bases and J by 0 bases, and the junction contains 7 bases that no gene match accounts for. The germline V gene encodes CDR1 MDHEN and CDR2 SYDVKM. The CDR3 contains 15 residues, cysteine and phenylalanine counted. Only the CDR3 part of the read is kept: 45 bases, read in frame from the first base.

Donors formed part of the validation cohort, which comprised over a hundred subjects and was distinct from the first cohort of 550 to 850 subjects. The record originates from a study of cytomegalovirus exposure and HLA in healthy donors (dated by TCRdb to about 2017). Turning to the overall study: According to a later analysis, the 100 to 150 validation repertoires were produced on the same platform as the approximately 600 repertoires of the first cohort. The aim of the study was to test whether cataloging public T cell receptors could identify signatures of past pathogen exposure. A separate validation cohort of 100 to 150 different subjects was used in addition to the approximately 610-subject first cohort. High-throughput TCR immunosequencing, statistical association of individual TCRs with disease status, and machine learning were combined to predict cytomegalovirus infection status.

The paper as a whole reports these results and caveats: In the study, approximately 160 TCR beta chains were listed as associated with cytomegalovirus. A later analysis lacked HLA typing for the validation cohort, so it scored co-occurrence in that cohort across all 120 repertoires. Across donors, most TCR sequences were observed very rarely, whereas some public TCRs were present in many individuals. In both the original and validation cohorts, the classifier was reported to diagnose cytomegalovirus status with high specificity and sensitivity. Subsequent analysis determined that TCRs grouped into clusters in the first cohort also showed a tendency toward co-occurrence across the approximately 110 validation repertoires, and 94% of cluster scores exceeded 0. A few of the identified cytomegalovirus-associated TCR beta chains were confirmed in vitro to be specific for cytomegalovirus antigens. It was suggested by the authors that the approach could potentially be generalized to other disease states and immunological phenotypes.

Sequencing input: PBMCs. This sequence originates from a woman aged 25 to 39 in good health and CMV-seronegative. The rearrangement joined TRBV28 to TRBJ1-5; the central 7 bases match TRBD1. CDR3 reads: CASATGAYSNQPQHF. The DNA sequence follows: TGTGCCAGCGCTACAGGGGCCTATAGCAATCAGCCCCAGCATTTT.